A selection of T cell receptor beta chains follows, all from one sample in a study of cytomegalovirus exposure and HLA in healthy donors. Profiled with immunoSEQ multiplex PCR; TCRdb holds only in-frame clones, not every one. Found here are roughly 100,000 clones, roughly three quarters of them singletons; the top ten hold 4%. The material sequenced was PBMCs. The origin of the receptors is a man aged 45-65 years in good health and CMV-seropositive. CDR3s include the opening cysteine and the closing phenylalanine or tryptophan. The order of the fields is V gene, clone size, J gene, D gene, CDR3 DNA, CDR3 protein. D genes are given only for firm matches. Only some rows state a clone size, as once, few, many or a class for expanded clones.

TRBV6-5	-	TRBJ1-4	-	TGTGCCAGCAGTTACTTACTTGCGGGAGGCCCGGAAAAACTGTTTTTT	CASSYLLAGGPEKLFF
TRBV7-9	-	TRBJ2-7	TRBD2	TGTGCCAGCAGCTCGACTAGCGGGAGGGCCGGGTCCTACGAGCAGTACTTC	CASSSTSGRAGSYEQYF
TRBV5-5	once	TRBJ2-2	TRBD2	TGTGCCAGCAGCCCGGGACTAGCGGGAGGGAACACCGGGGAGCTGTTTTTT	CASSPGLAGGNTGELFF
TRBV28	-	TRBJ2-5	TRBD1	TGTGCCAGCAGCGAAACCGGGACAGGGGGCAGAGAGACCCAGTACTTC	CASSETGTGGRETQYF
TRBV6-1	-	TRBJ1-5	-	TGTGCCAGCAGTGAAGTGGACAGTCCCAGCAATCAGCCCCAGCATTTT	CASSEVDSPSNQPQHF
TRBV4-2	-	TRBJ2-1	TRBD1	TGTGCCAGCAGCCAAGAGTTGGTGACAGGGGGCTACAATGAGCAGTTCTTC	CASSQELVTGGYNEQFF
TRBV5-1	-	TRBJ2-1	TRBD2	TGCGCCAGCAGCATCGAAGGGGAGGGGTATAATGAGCAGTTCTTC	CASSIEGEGYNEQFF
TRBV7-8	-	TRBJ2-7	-	TGTGCCAGCAGCTTAGAATTAGTTTCCGAGCAGTACTTC	CASSLELVSEQYF
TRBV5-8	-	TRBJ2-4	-	TGTGCCAGCTGGGGAGGTTTAGCCAAAAACATTCAGTACTTC	CASWGGLAKNIQYF
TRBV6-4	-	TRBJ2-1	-	TGTGCCAGCAGTGACGGCCTCAATGAGCAGTTCTTC	CASSDGLNEQFF
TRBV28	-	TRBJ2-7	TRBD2	TGTGCCAGCAGCACACTAGCGGGAGGGGTGGACGAGCAGTACTTC	CASSTLAGGVDEQYF
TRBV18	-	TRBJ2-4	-	TGTGCCAGCTCACCACCGTCTGGGGCCGGAAACATTCAGTACTTC	CASSPPSGAGNIQYF
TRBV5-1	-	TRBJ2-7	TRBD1	TGCGCCAGCAGACCGACAGGGGGGCCCTACGAGCAGTACTTC	CASRPTGGPYEQYF
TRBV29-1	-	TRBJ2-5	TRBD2	TGCAGCTCGACAACTAGCGGGAGTGCAGAGACCCAGTACTTC	CSSTTSGSAETQYF
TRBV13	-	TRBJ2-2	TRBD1	TGTGCCAGCAGCTTAAGGCGACAGGGGAACACCGGGGAGCTGTTTTTT	CASSLRRQGNTGELFF
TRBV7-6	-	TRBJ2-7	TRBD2	TGTGCCAGCAGCTCTAGGGGCTCCGGGACTAGCGCCGAGCAGTACTTC	CASSSRGSGTSAEQYF
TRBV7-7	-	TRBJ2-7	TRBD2	TGTGCCAGCAGCCCCGGGACTAGCGGGACTGGCGAGCAGTACTTC	CASSPGTSGTGEQYF
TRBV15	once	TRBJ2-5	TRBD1	TGTGCCACCAGCGCCACCGCCGGGACAGGGGGCGAGACCCAGTACTTC	CATSATAGTGGETQYF
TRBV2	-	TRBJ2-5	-	TGTGCCAGCAAGCTCCTGGAGACCCAGTACTTC	CASKLLETQYF
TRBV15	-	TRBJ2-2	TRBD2	TGTGCCACCAGCAGACGGGCGGGGGCGAACACCGGGGAGCTGTTTTTT	CATSRRAGANTGELFF
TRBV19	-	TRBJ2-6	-	TGTGCCAGTAGTGCACAGGGCCCTGGGGCCAACGTCCTGACTTTC	CASSAQGPGANVLTF
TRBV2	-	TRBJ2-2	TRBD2	TGTGCCAGCAGTCCGGGACTAGCGGGAATCGGGGAGCTGTTTTTT	CASSPGLAGIGELFF
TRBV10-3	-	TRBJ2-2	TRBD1	TGTGCCATCAGTGATGACAGGGGAAGCGGGGAGCTGTTTTTT	CAISDDRGSGELFF
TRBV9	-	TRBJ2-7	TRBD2	TGTGCCAGCAGCCCCCGGGGTAGCGGGAGCTCCTACGAGCAGTACTTC	CASSPRGSGSSYEQYF
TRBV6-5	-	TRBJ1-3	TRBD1	TGTGCCAGCAGTTACGACAGGGCTGGAAACACCATATATTTT	CASSYDRAGNTIYF
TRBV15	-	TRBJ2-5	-	TGTGCCACCAGCAGAGATCGTGGGGCTGTAGAGACCCAGTACTTC	CATSRDRGAVETQYF
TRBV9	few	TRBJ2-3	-	TGTGCCAGCAGCCTCTTAGGCGGGAGCACAGATACGCAGTATTTT	CASSLLGGSTDTQYF
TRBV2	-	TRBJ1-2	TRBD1	TGTGCCAGCAGTGATGGGACAGTGATTTCTAACTATGGCTACACCTTC	CASSDGTVISNYGYTF
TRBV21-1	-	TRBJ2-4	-	TGTGCCAGCAGCTCCACTAGCGGGAGTGGGGGGGAAAACATTCAGTACTTC	CASSSTSGSGGENIQYF
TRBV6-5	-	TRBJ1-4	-	TGTGCCAGCAATCAGGCAGGGGATGAAAAACTGTTTTTT	CASNQAGDEKLFF
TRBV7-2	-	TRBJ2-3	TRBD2	TGTGCCAGCAGCCCTAGCGGGAACACAGATACGCAGTATTTT	CASSPSGNTDTQYF
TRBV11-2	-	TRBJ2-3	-	TGTGCCAGCAGCTTAGCAGACACCACGCAGTATTTT	CASSLADTTQYF
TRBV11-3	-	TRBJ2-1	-	TGTGCCAGCAGCTTGGGATTGACTAGGCCCAATGAGCAGTTCTTC	CASSLGLTRPNEQFF
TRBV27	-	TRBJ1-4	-	TGTGCCAGCAGTTTTCAGGGATCAGCTAATGAAAAACTGTTTTTT	CASSFQGSANEKLFF
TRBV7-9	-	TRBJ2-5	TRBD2	TGTGCCAGCAGCTCTAGCGGGAGGGCTTGGGAGACCCAGTACTTC	CASSSSGRAWETQYF
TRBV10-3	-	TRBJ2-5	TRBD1	TGTGCCATCAGTGACCTGGGACAGCTCCAAGAGACCCAGTACTTC	CAISDLGQLQETQYF
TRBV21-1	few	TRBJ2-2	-	TGTGCCAGCAGCAAGTCGCAGGGGGCTGAGACCGGGGAGCTGTTTTTT	CASSKSQGAETGELFF
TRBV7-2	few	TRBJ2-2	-	TGTGCCAGCAGAAGTGGGGCTAGCGTGGGGACCGGGGAGCTGTTTTTT	CASRSGASVGTGELFF
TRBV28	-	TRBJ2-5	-	TGTGCCAGCAGTTTTTCACCAGGGATAACCCAAGAGACCCAGTACTTC	CASSFSPGITQETQYF
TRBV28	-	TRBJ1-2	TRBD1	TGTGCCAGCAGTCGGACCCGGGACAGGGGGGGCTACACCTTC	CASSRTRDRGGYTF
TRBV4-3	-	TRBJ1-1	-	TGCGCCAGCAGCCTCTTCGGGACCGGGACAATGAACACTGAAGCTTTCTTT	CASSLFGTGTMNTEAFF
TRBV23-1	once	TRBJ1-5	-	TGCGCCAGCACCCCCGGCGGGTCCTCTCAGCCCCAGCATTTT	CASTPGGSSQPQHF
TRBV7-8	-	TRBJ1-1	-	TGTGCCAGCATGCCGGGACACCAGAACACTGAAGCTTTCTTT	CASMPGHQNTEAFF
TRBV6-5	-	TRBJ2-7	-	TGTGCCAGCAGTTACTCGATGGACAGCTCCTACGAGCAGTACTTC	CASSYSMDSSYEQYF